This T cell receptor (beta chain) stems from a study of T cell responses to AZD1222 COVID-19 vaccine. Turning to the study itself: Pooling covered second doses at about 4 or about 12 weeks.

As for this clone: The antigen is undetermined.

Points from the study as a whole: Only a handful of AZD1222 recipients, five to seven in all, had baseline seropositivity. Repertoires were collected only later (after the peak T cell response had occurred).

Data came from immunoSEQ multiplex PCR; TCRdb stores just in-frame clones and leaves some out. This table has roughly 100,000 clones, roughly 80% appearing once. CDR3 length: 17 amino acids. V was cut by 6 bases and J by 6 bases, with 21 bases left in between. The germline V gene has CDR1 MNHEY and CDR2 SMNVEV (reference sequence). The material sequenced was peripheral blood, taken on day 0 of AZD1222 vaccination. The chain carries TRBV27 and TRBJ1-6; weak D call: TRBD1 (5 bases). This clonotype was sampled from an adult in good health. The CDR3 DNA follows: TGTGCCAGCAGCGACTTACCCCCGGGACGGCCTAATTCACCCCTCCACTTT. It is translated as CASSDLPPGRPNSPLHF.